This T cell receptor beta chain originates from a study of blood T cell repertoires in COVID-19. In this sample, this clone turned up a few times. Looked up from germline, CDR1 is SEHNR and CDR2 is FQNEAQ (reference sequence). CDR3 size: 15 residues. Trimming took 1 base from V and 3 from J, leaving 9 bases between them. The table came from immunoSEQ multiplex PCR; TCRdb's copy has only in-frame clones and leaves some out. The data show 200,000 or so clones, about 87% seen once. Sequenced: PBMCs or T cells enriched from blood (not recorded which). V is TRBV7-9 and J is TRBJ1-4; D is perhaps TRBD1 (5 bases). This TCR was sampled from a woman aged 30 to 39 who had recovered from COVID-19. CDR3 sequence: CASSLDRFSNEKLFF. CDR3 DNA sequence: TGTGCCAGCAGCTTAGACAGGTTCTCTAATGAAAAACTGTTTTTT.